What follows is one T cell receptor (beta chain) and its context. There are many counts of this clonotype. The clone's antigen remains unknown. No per-base quality is available; no much larger clone lies one base away. For repertoire sequencing, TCR beta CDR3 regions were amplified from RNA transcripts. HTBI primers and the Qiagen OneStep RT-PCR kit were used in a first-round RT-PCR, which was followed by a second-round multiplex PCR, size selection and purification. Libraries were sequenced paired-end with 100 bp reads on an Illumina HiSeq2000. Per the authors' processing: SOAPnuke was used to process the reads, removing any read that contained adapters or uncalled bases, had a mean Phred below 15, or lacked an exact match to the constant primer or identifier. COPE v1.2.5 was used to merge high-quality paired reads. Clonotypes were defined as unique nucleotide sequences and were aligned to IMGT TRB V, D and J references using MiTCR v1.1. The analysis was limited to V-J combinations with a frequency above 0.0001, which together covered approximately 99% of repertoires. For each V-J combination, a TCR clonal expansion and chaos score was defined as the ratio of F50 clonal expansion to chaos observed in the TCRdist matrix. Welch's t-statistics and random forest were used to reduce features to about a dozen V-J combinations, which were fed into a naive Bayes classifier. Thyroid-blood repertoire similarity was quantified with the Morisita-Horn index. TCRdb reran the public reads through fastp at Q25 and MiXCR, keeping productive beta chains. Entries that share a CDR3 protein sequence are merged under the most common genes and DNA. In this record, the V and J calls reflect TCRdb's handling and not the investigators' own analysis. In this sample the table shows about 220,000 distinct CDR3 sequences, around a fifth of which occur a single time. Clones ranked in the top ten supply 43% of the sample.

Ophthalmopathy patients were characterized by moderately to severely active disease, a Clinical Activity Score of at least 3, a NOSPECS grade of at least 4, and a disease duration under 3 months. Patients with other autoimmune diseases, uncontrolled infections, pregnancy or lactation were excluded. Clinical symptoms, serum thyroxine, TRAb, thyroid ultrasound and orbital computed tomography formed the basis of the diagnosis. Using Ficoll-Paque density gradient centrifugation, PBMCs were isolated from roughly 9.2 ml of fresh peripheral blood. Trizol reagent was used to extract the total RNA, and its quality was then checked on an Agilent 2100 Bioanalyzer. Its CDR3 holds 15 amino acids, cysteine through phenylalanine. Only the CDR3 DNA stays, 45 bases, in frame from base 1. The germline V gene encodes CDR1 LNHDA and CDR2 SQIVND (reference sequence). V is trimmed back by 10 bases and J by 4 bases, and the junction contains 14 bases that no gene match accounts for.

This sample is part of a study of Graves' ophthalmopathy and Graves' hyperthyroidism (dated by TCRdb to 2016 to 2018). Regarding the study in general: Peripheral blood samples were taken at the time of initial diagnosis, before any treatment was given. The study used TCR beta repertoire signatures to distinguish Graves' ophthalmopathy from Graves' hyperthyroidism and to predict progression to ophthalmopathy. In total, approximately 140 blood samples were TCR-sequenced: approximately 42 ophthalmopathy, 80 or so hyperthyroidism and some 17 hyperthyroidism-to-ophthalmopathy patients. To explore V-J signatures that distinguish ophthalmopathy from hyperthyroidism, a discovery set of about a hundred patients was enrolled, made up of approximately 45 with ophthalmopathy and 55 to 65 with stable hyperthyroidism. For independent validation, a separate cohort was made up of 18 hyperthyroidism patients plus 17 patients who later progressed from hyperthyroidism to ophthalmopathy. In five to seven hyperthyroidism patients, T-cell repertoires of thyroid tissue and blood were compared. Once sampling was done, hyperthyroidism patients were given methimazole at a starting dose of 30 mg daily, while ophthalmopathy patients were given high-dose intravenous methylprednisolone. For training and testing, the approximately 92 patients in the discovery cohort were randomly divided in a 7:3 ratio. Results and caveats for the whole study, not just this receptor: Most expanded thyroid clonotypes with frequency above 0.001 were also detected in blood, suggesting blood repertoires may reflect the thyroid immune response. Sample size was not predetermined statistically, and investigators were not blinded to group allocation. In validation, the model predicted ophthalmopathy progression with about 71% sensitivity and 72.22% specificity; fewer than 15 predicted patients were CT-confirmed with GO in a median of about 7.1 months. The 13-signature model separated ophthalmopathy from stable hyperthyroidism with around 90% sensitivity and around 81% specificity in cross-validation, and 80%/75% in the test set.

Sequencing was done on a sample of peripheral blood. This TCR came from a woman aged 50 to 60 with Graves' ophthalmopathy. Donor details come from another sample of the same person, matched by shared clones. In this chain, TRBV19 is recombined with TRBJ1-1; 8 bases in the junction line up with TRBD1. In nucleotide form, the sequence is TGTGCCACCACCACAGGGGGGGGGCAGGGCACTGAAGCTTTCTTT. Its protein product is CATTTGGGQGTEAFF.